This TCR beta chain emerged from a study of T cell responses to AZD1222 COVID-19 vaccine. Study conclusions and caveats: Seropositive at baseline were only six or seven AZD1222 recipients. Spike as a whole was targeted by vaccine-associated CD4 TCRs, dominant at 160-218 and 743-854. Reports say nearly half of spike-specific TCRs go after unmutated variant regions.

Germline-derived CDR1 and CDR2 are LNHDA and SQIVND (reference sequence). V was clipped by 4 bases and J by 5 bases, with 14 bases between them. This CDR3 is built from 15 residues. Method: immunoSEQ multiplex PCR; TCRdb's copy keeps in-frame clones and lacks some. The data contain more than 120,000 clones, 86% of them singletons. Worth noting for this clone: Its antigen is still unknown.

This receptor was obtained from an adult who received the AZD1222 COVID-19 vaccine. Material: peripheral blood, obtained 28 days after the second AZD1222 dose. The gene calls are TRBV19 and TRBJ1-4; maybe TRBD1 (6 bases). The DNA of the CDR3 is TGTGCCAGTAGTACCAGGGGAGAAGCCAATGAAAAACTGTTTTTT. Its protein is CASSTRGEANEKLFF. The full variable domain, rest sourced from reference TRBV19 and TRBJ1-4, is DGGITQSPKYLFRKEGQNVTLSCEQNLNHDAMYWYRQDPGQGLRLIYYSQIVNDFQKGDIAEGYSVSREKKESFPLTVTSAQKNPTAFYLCASSTRGEANEKLFFGSGTQLSVL.